One and the same sample provided the 16 T cell receptor beta chains below, sequenced in a study of vaccination and CD4 T cells after COVID-19. The study sequenced cultured CD4+ T cell DNA using the Oncomine TCR Beta short-read assay. TCRdb reprocessed the PCR reads via MiXCR and lists one record per CDR3 protein. The table shows about 13,000 distinct CDR3 sequences, with roughly 29% occurring only once. Antigens for these TCRs are unknown. Treatment specified: 10-day PBMC culture with coronavirus spike peptide pools or control peptides (ViraFEST assay). The sample was CD4+ T cells from blood, cultured in vitro, taken before SARS-CoV-2 vaccination. These receptors came from a human donor who received a COVID-19 vaccine.

The V gene is TRBV2, the J gene TRBJ1-2, with D tentatively TRBD1 (6 bases). This CDR3 is built from 15 residues. Trimming shortened V by 7 bases and J by 4 bases, and 19 bases separated the two germline ends. From germline, CDR1 is SNHLY and CDR2 FYNNEI. The chain's CDR3 is CASTEGEGEGYGYTF. The DNA of the CDR3 is TGTGCCAGCACCGAAGGGGAGGGGGAAGGCTATGGCTACACCTTC.

This clonotype has only a few counts. The chain couples TRBV2 to TRBJ2-5, with TRBD1 as a possible D gene (6 bases). This CDR3 has 14 residues. Trimming pared 6 bases from V and 2 bases from J, leaving 13 bases between. Per germline, CDR1 SNHLY and CDR2 FYNNEI. The CDR3 protein is CASSPGQRQETQYF. The CDR3 DNA is TGTGCCAGCAGCCCCGGACAGAGACAAGAGACCCAGTACTTC.

This chain connects TRBV20-1 to TRBJ1-4, with a tentative D call TRBD1 (6 bases). Germline V lookup: CDR1 DFQATT, CDR2 SNEGSKA (reference sequence). The CDR3 loop spans 13 amino acids. The V and J ends lost 3 bases and 9 bases respectively, with 14 bases between them. CDR3 sequence: CSARDSQGKKLFF. The CDR3 DNA reads as TGCAGTGCTAGGGACAGTCAGGGGAAAAAACTGTTTTTT.

This clonotype was seen once. The chain employs TRBV15 and TRBJ2-7; 8 bases line up with TRBD2. Trimming at V came to 1 base and at J to 7 bases, leaving 6 bases not matched to a gene. The V gene's germline CDR1 is LNHNV and CDR2 YYDKDF (reference sequence). The CDR3 sequence is 14 residues long. DNA of the CDR3: TGTGCCACCAGCAGAGGGGCGTCGGGGGGGGAGCAGTACTTC. It specifies CATSRGASGGEQYF.

The chain uses TRBV30 and TRBJ1-5, with 8 positions matching TRBD1. CDR3 length: 13 amino acids. CDR1 is GTSNPN and CDR2 is SVGIG in the germline V gene (reference sequence). The ends lost 4 bases at V and 7 bases at J; junction bases unmatched: 6. CDR3 loop: CAWTKDRGQPQHF. The DNA of the CDR3 is TGTGCCTGGACGAAAGACAGGGGACAGCCCCAGCATTTT.

This clonotype showed up just a few times. The J gene is TRBJ1-5, the V gene TRBV14; D remains ambiguous. Per the germline V gene, CDR1 is SGHDN and CDR2 is FVKESK. V lost 3 bases to trimming and J lost 0 bases, with 21 bases between them. This CDR3 comprises 19 residues. The CDR3 nucleotides are TGTGCCAGCAGCCAGGTCTGGGGTAGGGTCCAATATAGCAATCAGCCCCAGCATTTT. This translates into CASSQVWGRVQYSNQPQHF.

This clonotype was counted only a few times. The V and J genes are TRBV5-1 and TRBJ1-1; D not certain. V lost 0 bases to trimming and J lost 7 bases, with 10 bases between them. Per the germline V gene, CDR1 is SGHRS and CDR2 is YFSETQ. The CDR3 is 13 amino acids. The CDR3 region is CASSLADGDEAFF. The CDR3 DNA is TGCGCCAGCAGCTTGGCCGATGGGGATGAAGCTTTCTTT.

The CDR3 here is CASSLGVYDEQYF. The CDR3 DNA follows: TGTGCCAGCAGCTTGGGGGTTTACGACGAGCAGTACTTC. The genes are TRBV7-8 and TRBJ2-7, with D perhaps TRBD1 or TRBD2 (5 bases each). Per the germline V gene, CDR1 is SGHVS and CDR2 is FQNEAQ. V lost 3 bases and J lost 5, with 11 bases in between. There are 13 residues in the CDR3.

The chain has TRBV1 and TRBJ2-2; whether TRBD1, the table's D call, matches the DNA was not checked. TRBV1 is tagged as a pseudogene. This CDR3 has 19 residues. The CDR3 region is CTSSQDQEEGGGAAGELFF. CDR3 DNA sequence: TGCACCAGCAGCCAAGATCAGGAGGAAGGAGGGGGGGCCGCCGGGGAGCTGTTTTTT.

This chain connects TRBV19 to TRBJ2-7; 8 nucleotides line up with TRBD2. The CDR3 is 14 residues long. Germline CDR1 is LNHDA and CDR2 is SQIVND (reference sequence). V was clipped by 5 bases and J by 2 bases; unmatched bases: 5. CDR3 in DNA: TGTGCCAGTAGTTCCCGGGGGGGCCCCTACGAGCAGTACTTC. It translates to CASSSRGGPYEQYF.

V usage is TRBV19 and J usage is TRBJ1-3; no definite D call. V was clipped by 3 bases and J by 3 bases, with 9 bases between them. The germline V gene encodes CDR1 LNHDA and CDR2 SQIVND (reference sequence). There are 14 residues in the CDR3. CDR3 bases: TGTGCCAGTAGTATGGCGGGAGGTGGAAACACCATATATTTT. It codes for CASSMAGGGNTIYF.

This clonotype was detected only a few times. The CDR3 is CATSRFGGIGELFF. CDR3 coding DNA: TGTGCCACCTCCCGGTTCGGGGGCATCGGGGAGCTGTTTTTT. V is TRBV6-1 and J is TRBJ2-2, with D perhaps given as TRBD1 or TRBD2 (6 bases each). V lost 10 bases and J lost 7, with 19 bases in between. The CDR3 totals 14 residues. CDR1 is MNHNS and CDR2 is SASEGT in the germline V gene.

This clonotype occurred once. The CDR3 reads CASSSARWGRGDEQYF. The DNA for the CDR3 is TGTGCCAGCAGCTCAGCTCGGTGGGGGCGTGGGGACGAGCAGTACTTC. J is TRBJ2-7 and V is TRBV7-9; weak D call: TRBD1 (6 bases). Trimming shortened V by 4 bases and J by 5 bases, and 21 bases separated the two germline ends. The V gene's germline CDR1 is SEHNR and CDR2 FQNEAQ (reference sequence). The CDR3 extends over 16 amino acids.

In this sample, this clonotype turned up a few times. In DNA, the CDR3 is TGTGCCAGCAGTTTTTCGGCATCACCCCTCCACTTT. This codes for CASSFSASPLHF. The chain is built from TRBV12-3 or TRBV12-4 and TRBJ1-6; no reliable D call. Trimming stripped 3 bases from V and 10 bases from J, with 7 bases between. CDR3 size: 12 residues.

V is TRBV20-1 and J is TRBJ2-7; D perhaps matches TRBD1 (6 bases). This CDR3 has 14 amino acids. Germline V CDR1 and CDR2: DFQATT, SNEGSKA (reference sequence). The chain's CDR3 is CTQRTTGGSYEQYF. CDR3 bases: TGCACCCAACGGACGACAGGAGGCTCCTACGAGCAGTACTTC.

This clonotype came up a few times. This chain connects TRBV20-1 to TRBJ2-2, with a tentative D call TRBD1 (6 bases). Germline assignment: CDR1 DFQATT and CDR2 SNEGSKA (reference sequence). V lost 6 bases, J lost 4 bases, and 9 bases lay in between. This CDR3 spans 12 amino acids. The CDR3 coding sequence is TGCAGTGCCGGACAGTCCACCGGGGAGCTGTTTTTT. This gives the protein CSAGQSTGELFF.